This T cell receptor (beta chain) is from a study of Ad26.COV2.S vaccination and SARS-CoV-2 variants. Only a few counts were recorded for this clone. Sample treatment: approximately 18 received Ad26.COV2.S at low or high dose, single or two shots; several received placebo; per-sample allocation not given. Collection of the samples took place on day 63 after the first injection of vaccine or placebo. Measured with immunoSEQ multiplex PCR; TCRdb has only the in-frame clones, and not every one. Found here are fewer than 500,000 clones, roughly 87% of them singletons; the top ten hold 2.5% to 3%. CDR3 length: 13 amino acids. The V end was cut by 5 bases, the J end by 8 bases, with 13 bases between. Germline-derived CDR1 and CDR2 are LGHDT and YNNKEL (reference sequence).

Sequences were derived from peripheral blood, sampled in a trial of Ad26.COV2.S vaccine versus placebo. The rearrangement links TRBV3-1 (or the pseudogene TRBV3-2) to TRBJ1-3, with D unresolved. The TCR comes from a person between 18 and 59 years old who received the Ad26.COV2.S COVID-19 vaccine or a placebo. The CDR3: CASSASDRYTIYF. CDR3 sequence (DNA): TGTGCCAGCAGCGCCTCAGATAGATACACCATATATTTT.